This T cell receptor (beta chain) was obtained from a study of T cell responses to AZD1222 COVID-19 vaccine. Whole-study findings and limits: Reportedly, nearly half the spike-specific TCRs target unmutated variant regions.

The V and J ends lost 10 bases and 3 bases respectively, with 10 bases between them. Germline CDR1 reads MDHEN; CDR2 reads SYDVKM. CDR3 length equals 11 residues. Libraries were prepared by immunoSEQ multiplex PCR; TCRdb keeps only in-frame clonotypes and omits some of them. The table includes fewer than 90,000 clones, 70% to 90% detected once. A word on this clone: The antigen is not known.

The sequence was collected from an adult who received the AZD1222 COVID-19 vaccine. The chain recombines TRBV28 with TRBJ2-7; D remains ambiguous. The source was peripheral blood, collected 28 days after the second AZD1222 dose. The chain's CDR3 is CATTLGYEQYF. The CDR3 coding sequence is TGTGCCACCACTCTGGGCTACGAGCAGTACTTC.